The source of this T cell receptor (beta chain) is a study of cytomegalovirus exposure and HLA in healthy donors. The PCR employed 60 Vbeta primers together with 13 Jbeta primers. TCRdb's table, derived via immunoSEQ multiplex PCR, lists solely in-frame clones and lacks some. The sample comprises 90,000 to 95,000 clones, roughly 79% of which are singletons, and under 0.75% rests with the top ten. The V end lost 1 base, the J end lost 5 bases, and 12 bases lay between the germline ends. The CDR3 spans 15 residues. Germline lookup yields CDR1 SGHRS and CDR2 YFSETQ. The TCR was taken from a man between 25 and 39 years old in good health and CMV-seronegative. The sequenced sample consisted of PBMCs. The chain employs TRBV5-1 and TRBJ1-4, with no clear D. CDR3 coding DNA: TGCGCCAGCAGCTTGTCCAAGCCGCAAAATGAAAAACTGTTTTTT. Protein sequence: CASSLSKPQNEKLFF. The variable domain in full, with the rest retrieved from reference TRBV5-1 and TRBJ1-4, is KAGVTQTPRYLIKTRGQQVTLSCSPISGHRSVSWYQQTPGQGLQFLFEYFSETQRNKGNFPGRFSGRQFSNSRSEMNVSTLELGDSALYLCASSLSKPQNEKLFFGSGTQLSVL.